One and the same sample provided the 28 T cell receptor beta chains below, sequenced in a study of CD8 T cells in ankylosing spondylitis (dated by TCRdb to the late 2010s). Library construction relied on 5' RACE. Sequencing instrument: Illumina HiSeq 2500. TCRdb itself trimmed the public reads at Q25 with fastp, ran MiXCR and retained productive beta chains. Each record represents a unique CDR3 protein, reported with the most common genes and DNA among its rows. For this sample the table gives 150,000 to 250,000 distinct CDR3 sequences, of which about 13% were detected only once. Clones ranked in the top ten supply 15% to 20% of the sample. Sequenced: blood, either unsorted or a sorted T cell fraction (not recorded which). The receptors were sampled from a male donor with ankylosing spondylitis or in good health (not recorded which).

V gene TRBV13 combines with J gene TRBJ1-5; D possibly corresponds to TRBD1 (5 bases). This CDR3 is built from 15 residues. CDR1 is PRHDT and CDR2 is FYEKMQ in the germline V gene (reference sequence). V was cut by 5 bases and J by 5 bases, with 16 bases left in between. CDR3 in DNA: TGTGCCAGCAGCGCCTCCGGGACGGGGGATCAGCCCCAGCATTTT. Protein product: CASSASGTGDQPQHF. The full variable domain, rest sourced from reference TRBV13 and TRBJ1-5, is AAGVIQSPRHLIKEKRETATLKCYPIPRHDTVYWYQQGPGQDPQFLISFYEKMQSDKGSIPDRFSAQQFSDYHSELNMSSLELGDSALYFCASSASGTGDQPQHFGDGTRLSIL.

The chain uses TRBV5-6 and TRBJ2-5, with D possibly TRBD1 on 7 matching bases. Trimming took 2 bases from V and 5 from J, leaving 22 bases between them. Germline V CDR1 and CDR2: SGHDT, YYEEEE. This CDR3 has 17 residues. CDR3 loop: CASSFGQVEGPWETQYF. CDR3 nucleotide sequence: TGTGCCAGCAGCTTTGGACAGGTGGAGGGGCCATGGGAGACCCAGTACTTC.

The chain couples TRBV29-1 to TRBJ2-3; D is unresolved. Germline V CDR1 and CDR2: SQVTM, ANQGSEA. Trimming took off 0 bases at V and 0 bases at J, with 13 bases between the two ends. The length of the CDR3 is 16 residues. DNA for the CDR3: TGCAGCGTTGAAGAAAGAGCAGAGCCTAGCACAGATACGCAGTATTTT. Its translation is CSVEERAEPSTDTQYF.

The rearrangement joins TRBV20-1 to TRBJ2-7, with no clear D. The CDR3 consists of 13 residues. Germline CDR1 reads DFQATT; CDR2 reads SNEGSKA (reference sequence). V was cut by 5 bases and J by 4 bases, with 15 bases left in between. DNA of the CDR3: TGCAGTGCTCCCCCAGCACTCAATTACGAGCAGTACTTC. It yields the protein CSAPPALNYEQYF.

This clonotype was found once. V usage is TRBV5-4 and J usage is TRBJ2-7; TRBD1 matches at 7 bases. Germline V gene sequence: CDR1 SGHNT, CDR2 YYREEE (reference sequence). This CDR3 is 15 amino acids long. The V gene end was trimmed by 4 bases and the J gene end by 5 bases; junction bases not matched to a gene: 12. DNA for the CDR3: TGTGCCAGCAGCCCGGAGACAGGGTTTTTGGACGAGCAGTACTTC. Its translation is CASSPETGFLDEQYF.

This clonotype was counted only a few times. The V gene is TRBV30, the J gene TRBJ1-5; D is unresolved. CDR3 length equals 14 residues. The V end was cut by 3 bases, the J end by 3 bases, with 12 bases between. Germline CDR1 GTSNPN, CDR2 SVGIG (reference sequence). The DNA for the CDR3 is TGTGCCTGGAGCCCCGGGTCTTCCAATCAGCCCCAGCATTTT. Its translation is CAWSPGSSNQPQHF.

The sample holds many counts of this clonotype. The chain employs TRBV7-6 and TRBJ2-7; the D gene is possibly TRBD1 (6 bases). The CDR3 has 16 residues. V shed 3 bases and J shed 7 bases, with 22 bases lying between them. The V gene's germline CDR1 is SGHVS and CDR2 FNYEAQ. CDR3 loop: CASSFRDLAQGEEQYF. CDR3 sequence (DNA): TGTGCCAGCAGCTTTCGAGACCTTGCACAGGGCGAGGAGCAGTACTTC.

There are a few counts of this clonotype. The CDR3 nucleotides are TGTGCCAGCAGTTTGGGGGCCGGCGGGGGAAACAATGAGCAGTTCTTC. Translation gives CASSLGAGGGNNEQFF. The chain uses TRBV27 and TRBJ2-1, with D tentatively TRBD2 (7 bases). The CDR3 sequence is 16 residues long. V gave up 3 bases and J gave up 5 bases, with 17 bases separating them. CDR1 and CDR2 from the germline V gene are MNHEY and SMNVEV (reference sequence).

This clonotype was found many times. V usage is TRBV10-3 and J usage is TRBJ2-3; TRBD2 aligns across 10 bases. The CDR3 is 18 amino acids. Germline V gene data show CDR1 as ENHRY and CDR2 as SYGVKD. V lost 4 bases, J lost 1 base, and 11 bases stayed unmatched. CDR3 sequence: CAISGGTPGTSGTDTQYF. Here the CDR3 DNA reads TGTGCCATCAGTGGGGGGACCCCCGGGACTAGCGGCACAGATACGCAGTATTTT.

This clonotype was observed at least ten times. The chain uses TRBV12-3 or TRBV12-4 and TRBJ2-3; no clear D. The V and J ends lost 6 bases and 0 bases respectively, with 10 bases between them. There are 14 residues in the CDR3. CDR3: CASSPPDSTDTQYF. The CDR3 DNA reads as TGTGCCAGCAGCCCCCCCGACAGCACAGATACGCAGTATTTT.

The chain couples TRBV11-2 to TRBJ1-1; tentative D call: TRBD1 (5 bases). V was clipped by 4 bases and J by 4 bases, with 10 bases between them. The germline V gene encodes CDR1 SGHAT and CDR2 FQNNGV. The CDR3 runs to 13 residues. The chain's CDR3 is CASSSVGTTEAFF. CDR3 DNA: TGTGCCAGCAGCTCGGTTGGGACCACTGAAGCTTTCTTT.

The chain recombines TRBV11-1 with TRBJ2-7; 11 bases match TRBD2. Germline-derived CDR1 and CDR2 are SGHAT and FQDESV (reference sequence). The ends lost 5 bases at V and 5 bases at J; junction bases unmatched: 17. The CDR3 is 18 amino acids. CDR3 nucleotide sequence: TGTGCCAGCAGCCCCCCTCTTAGGGTAGCGGGAGGGCATCACGAGCAGTACTTC. This encodes CASSPPLRVAGGHHEQYF.

The genes are TRBV4-1 and TRBJ2-1; D is perhaps TRBD1 or TRBD2 (5 bases each). Trimming shortened V by 1 base and J by 5 bases, and 15 bases separated the two germline ends. The CDR3 contains 16 residues. Germline V gives CDR1 MGHRA, CDR2 YSYEKL. CDR3: CASSQGPGLGNNEQFF. As DNA, the CDR3 is TGCGCCAGCAGCCAAGGCCCGGGGCTAGGAAACAATGAGCAGTTCTTC.

This chain connects TRBV19 to TRBJ2-7; D is ambiguous. The CDR3 covers 14 residues. Per germline, CDR1 LNHDA and CDR2 SQIVND (reference sequence). The V gene lost 1 base and the J gene lost 2 bases, with 9 bases spanning the gap. CDR3 in amino acids: CASSIVAGTYEQYF. As DNA, the CDR3 is TGTGCCAGTAGTATAGTGGCAGGAACCTACGAGCAGTACTTC.

This clonotype has a handful of counts. The chain has TRBV6-1 and TRBJ2-1; TRBD2 matches at 7 bases. V was pared by 6 bases and J by 4 bases, with 3 bases of the junction left unmatched. CDR1 MNHNS and CDR2 SASEGT come from the germline V gene. This CDR3 has 13 amino acids. The CDR3 loop reads CASRGGVYNEQFF. CDR3 DNA sequence: TGTGCCAGCAGGGGGGGGGTGTACAATGAGCAGTTCTTC.

This clonotype was observed a few times. The rearrangement links TRBV4-1 to TRBJ2-7, with D possibly TRBD2 on 7 matching bases. Germline lookup yields CDR1 MGHRA and CDR2 YSYEKL. V was trimmed by 4 bases and J by 5 bases, leaving 21 bases between them. This CDR3 comprises 16 residues. As DNA, the CDR3 is TGCGCCAGCAGCCTCAGGGGAGGGCGCCCCTTCCACGAGCAGTACTTC. It yields the protein CASSLRGGRPFHEQYF.

Only a few counts were recorded for this clonotype. This chain uses TRBV7-2 with TRBJ2-2; tentatively, D is TRBD1 (5 bases). With 1 base removed from V and 6 bases from J, the gap between germline ends came to 6 bases. This CDR3 contains 13 residues. Germline CDR1 and CDR2: SGHTA and FQGNSA. The CDR3 loop reads CASSLVGPGELFF. The DNA of the CDR3 is TGTGCCAGCAGCTTAGTGGGGCCCGGGGAGCTGTTTTTT.

The V and J genes are TRBV29-1 and TRBJ1-2; weak D call: TRBD1 (6 bases). Deletions cut 4 bases from V and 1 base from J, with 13 bases between. The CDR3 totals 14 residues. Germline-derived CDR1 and CDR2 are SQVTM and ANQGSEA. CDR3 nucleotides: TGCAGCGTTGTGAGGGGGGATCATAACTATGGCTACACCTTC. It codes for CSVVRGDHNYGYTF.

The table lists this clonotype with many counts. The V gene is TRBV5-1, the J gene TRBJ1-1; no reliable D call. The length of the CDR3 is 14 residues. The V end lost 2 bases, the J end lost 1 base, and 9 bases lay between the germline ends. Germline assignment: CDR1 SGHRS and CDR2 YFSETQ. The CDR3 bases are TGCGCCAGCAGCTTAGGGCAGACGAACACTGAAGCTTTCTTT. Translating it yields CASSLGQTNTEAFF.

The chain combines TRBV11-2 with TRBJ2-3; TRBD2 aligns across 12 bases. The CDR3 is made up of 19 amino acids. From germline, CDR1 is SGHAT and CDR2 FQNNGV. The junction had 11 bases not matched to a gene; V was cut back by 2 bases and J by 2 bases. In DNA, the CDR3 is TGTGCCAGCAGCTTACGATCCCGGACTAGCGGGGTGTCCACAGATACGCAGTATTTT. Protein product: CASSLRSRTSGVSTDTQYF. The variable domain in full, with the rest retrieved from reference TRBV11-2 and TRBJ2-3, is EAGVAQSPRYKIIEKRQSVAFWCNPISGHATLYWYQQILGQGPKLLIQFQNNGVVDDSQLPKDRFSAERLKGVDSTLKIQPAKLEDSAVYLCASSLRSRTSGVSTDTQYFGPGTRLTVL.

The chain combines TRBV6-4 with TRBJ2-3; TRBD2 matches at 7 bases. V lost 3 bases to trimming and J lost 6 bases; unmatched junction nucleotides: 6. This CDR3 has 14 amino acids. CDR1 and CDR2 (germline): MRHNA, SNTAGT. The CDR3 nucleotides read TGTGCCAGCAGTGAGCGGCGGGGGAGGGATACGCAGTATTTT. This gives the protein CASSERRGRDTQYF.

This clonotype was observed a handful of times. CDR3 DNA sequence: TGTGCCAGCAGCCGGGTAGCGGGGGGGCCGGATACGCAGTATTTT. It yields the protein CASSRVAGGPDTQYF. This chain uses TRBV7-2 with TRBJ2-3; 11 bases fit TRBD2. The CDR3 contains 15 residues. The V segment lost 5 bases and the J segment 6 bases; nucleotides outside the gene matches: 7. The germline V gene has CDR1 SGHTA and CDR2 FQGNSA.

Written as DNA, the CDR3 is TGTGCCAGCAGCTTATACACAGGGGACTCCTACGAGCAGTACTTC. Its translation: CASSLYTGDSYEQYF. The chain links TRBV5-6 to TRBJ2-7; 7 nucleotides match TRBD1. Germline CDR1 and CDR2: SGHDT and YYEEEE. This CDR3 has 15 amino acids. V lost 2 bases, J lost 0 bases, and 5 bases stayed unmatched.

This clonotype was detected only a few times. The J gene is TRBJ1-2, the V gene TRBV7-9; TRBD1 agrees at 9 bases. The V and J ends lost 1 base and 3 bases, in that order; junction bases with no gene match: 9. CDR1 SEHNR and CDR2 FQNEAQ come from the germline V gene (reference sequence). The CDR3 loop spans 17 amino acids. The CDR3 region has the DNA TGTGCCAGCAGCTTAGGTGACAGGGGGTATGACGACTATGGCTACACCTTC. This codes for CASSLGDRGYDDYGYTF.

The chain employs TRBV13 and TRBJ1-1; D is uncertain. The CDR3 sequence is 13 residues long. Between the trimmed V and J ends, which lost 4 bases and 4 bases, there was a span of 10 bases. The V gene's germline CDR1 is PRHDT and CDR2 FYEKMQ (reference sequence). The CDR3 region is CASSSAAGTEAFF. In nucleotides, the CDR3 is TGTGCCAGCAGCTCCGCGGCGGGCACTGAAGCTTTCTTT.

This rearrangement joins TRBV12-3 or TRBV12-4 to TRBJ2-5; D is undetermined. Trimming cost V 2 bases and J 1 base, with 26 bases left between them. This CDR3 has 20 amino acids. As DNA, the CDR3 is TGTGCCAGCAGTTTATTTTTCAATCCTGTTTGGAGTTTGACCCAAGAGACCCAGTACTTC. Encoded protein: CASSLFFNPVWSLTQETQYF.

This clonotype was recorded a few times. The chain has TRBV7-9 and TRBJ2-6; D not resolved. The CDR3 has 16 amino acids. Trimming removed 4 bases from V and 0 bases from J, with 10 bases in between. The germline gives CDR1 SEHNR, CDR2 FQNEAQ (reference sequence). The CDR3 coding sequence is TGTGCCAGCAGCTCGAGATTTCTCTCTGGGGCCAACGTCCTGACTTTC. Translated, it gives CASSSRFLSGANVLTF.

This clonotype has more than one count but fewer than ten. The chain uses TRBV6-2 or TRBV6-3 and TRBJ2-1; 10 bases line up with TRBD2. The CDR3 consists of 15 residues. With 5 bases clipped from V and 2 bases from J, the junction kept 3 bases outside the gene matches. Germline V gene lookup returns CDR1 MNHEY and CDR2 SVGEGT. The CDR3 DNA reads TGTGCCAGCAGTCTAGCGGGGGCTACCTACAATGAGCAGTTCTTC. It is translated as CASSLAGATYNEQFF.